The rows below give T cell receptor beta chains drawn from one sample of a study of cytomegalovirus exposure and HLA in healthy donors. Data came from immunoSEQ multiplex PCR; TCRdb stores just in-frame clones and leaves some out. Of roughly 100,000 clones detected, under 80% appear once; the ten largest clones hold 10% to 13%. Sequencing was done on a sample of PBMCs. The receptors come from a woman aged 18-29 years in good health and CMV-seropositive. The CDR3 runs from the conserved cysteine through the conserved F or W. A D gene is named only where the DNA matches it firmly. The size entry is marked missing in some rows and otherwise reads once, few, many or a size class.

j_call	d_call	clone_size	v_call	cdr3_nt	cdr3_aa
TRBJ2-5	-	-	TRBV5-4	TGTGCCAGCAGCCACCCGACGGGGCAAGAGACCCAGTACTTC	CASSHPTGQETQYF
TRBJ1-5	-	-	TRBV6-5	TGTGCCAGCAGCCCCGTTCGGGGGTTCGAGCAGCCCCAGCATTTT	CASSPVRGFEQPQHF
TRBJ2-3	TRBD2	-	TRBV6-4	TGTGCCAGCAGTGAGTCGACTAGCGGGGGCACAGATACGCAGTATTTT	CASSESTSGGTDTQYF
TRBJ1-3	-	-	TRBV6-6	TGTGCCAGCAGTTCGGGAGGACAGGGAAACACCATATATTTT	CASSSGGQGNTIYF
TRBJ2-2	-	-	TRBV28	TGTGCCAGTCTCCGGACTGCGAACACCGGGGAGCTGTTTTTT	CASLRTANTGELFF
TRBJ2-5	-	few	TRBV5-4	TGTGCCAGCAGCTTGGCGGGAGTACCAGAGACCCAGTACTTC	CASSLAGVPETQYF
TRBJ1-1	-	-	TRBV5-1	TGCGCCAGCAGCTTTTGGGGCCGACCCTTCACTGAAGCTTTCTTT	CASSFWGRPFTEAFF
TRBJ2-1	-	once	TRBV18	TGTGCCAGCTCACCACCGGAGGGACAGTTGTTCTTC	CASSPPEGQLFF
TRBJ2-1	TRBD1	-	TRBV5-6	TGTGCCAGCAGCTTGACAAGGACAGGGTACAATGAGCAGTTCTTC	CASSLTRTGYNEQFF
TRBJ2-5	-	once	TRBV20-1	TGCAGTGCTAGAGATAGAGTTACCCAGTACTTC	CSARDRVTQYF
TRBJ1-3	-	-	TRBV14	TGTGCCAGCAGCCAAGATCGTCGGGGGTTGAGGCGAAACACCATATATTTT	CASSQDRRGLRRNTIYF
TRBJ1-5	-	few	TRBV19	TGTGCCAGTAATCCAAGTGGGGGCGGCAATCAGCCCCAGCATTTT	CASNPSGGGNQPQHF
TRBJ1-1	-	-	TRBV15	TGTGCCACCAGCAGACCGGGGATGAACACTGAAGCTTTCTTT	CATSRPGMNTEAFF
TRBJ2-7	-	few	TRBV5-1	TGCGCCAGCAGCCCCCAGGAAAGCTCCTACGAGCAGTACTTC	CASSPQESSYEQYF
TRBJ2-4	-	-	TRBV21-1	TGTGCCAGCAGCACCCCCCTAGCCAAAAACATTCAGTACTTC	CASSTPLAKNIQYF
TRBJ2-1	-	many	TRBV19	TGTGCCAGTACCATAACAGGGCACAATGAGCAGTTCTTC	CASTITGHNEQFF
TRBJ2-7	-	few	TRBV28	TGTGCCAGCAAGACAGACTCCTACGAGCAGTACTTC	CASKTDSYEQYF
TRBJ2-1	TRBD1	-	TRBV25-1	TGTGCCAGCAGTGAATCTATTGACAGGGGGGCTCTTGAGCAGTTCTTC	CASSESIDRGALEQFF
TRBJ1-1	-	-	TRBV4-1	TGCGCCAGCAGCCAAGAAACTGGAGATGAAGCTTTCTTT	CASSQETGDEAFF
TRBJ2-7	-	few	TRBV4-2	TGTGCCAGCAGCCAAGTACAGGTCACAGTTGCCTACGAGCAGTACTTC	CASSQVQVTVAYEQYF
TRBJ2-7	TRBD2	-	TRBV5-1	TGCGCCAGCAGCCCTAAGACTAGCGGGGGGTCCGTTTGGGCCTACGAGCAGTACTTC	CASSPKTSGGSVWAYEQYF
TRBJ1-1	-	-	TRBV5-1	TGCGCCAGCAGCTTGGATCCTACGAACACTGAAGCTTTCTTT	CASSLDPTNTEAFF
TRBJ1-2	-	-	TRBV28	TGTGCCAGCAGTTTGGCAGGGGAATTGAGGGGCTACACCTTC	CASSLAGELRGYTF
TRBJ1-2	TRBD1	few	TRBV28	TGTGCCAGCAGTTCGCCGGGACAGGGCTTGTTGGATGGCTACACCTTC	CASSSPGQGLLDGYTF
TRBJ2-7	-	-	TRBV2	TGTGCCAGCAGTCCAGGGGTTCGGTCCTACGAGCAGTACTTC	CASSPGVRSYEQYF
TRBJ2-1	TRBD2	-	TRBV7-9	TGTGCCAGCAGCTTACGGCGGGGGGTCCCCGGTGAGCAGTTCTTC	CASSLRRGVPGEQFF
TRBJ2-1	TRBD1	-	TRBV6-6	TGTGCCAGCAGTCCCTCGGACAGGCCAAATGAGCAGTTCTTC	CASSPSDRPNEQFF
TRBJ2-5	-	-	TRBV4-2	TGTGCCAGCAGCCAAGATCATCCGGGGCAAGAGACCCAGTACTTC	CASSQDHPGQETQYF
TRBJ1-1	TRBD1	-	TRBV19	TGTGCCAGTAGTAGTCAGGGGGCGCGAGGCACTGAAGCTTTCTTT	CASSSQGARGTEAFF
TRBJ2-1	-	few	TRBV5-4	TGTGCCAGCAGACCTCCCACTGCCTACAATGAGCAGTTCTTC	CASRPPTAYNEQFF
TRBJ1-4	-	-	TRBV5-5	TGTGCCAGCAGCTTGGGGAGTCGGTTTCGGGGTGGGAGTGAAAAACTGTTTTTT	CASSLGSRFRGGSEKLFF
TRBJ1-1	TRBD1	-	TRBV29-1	TGCAGCGTTGAAGCCCGACAGGGCCCACAAAGATTGGCTTTCTTT	CSVEARQGPQRLAFF
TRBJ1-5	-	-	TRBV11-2	TGTGCCAGCAGCTTAGCCCACGGGGGCAATCAGCCCCAGCATTTT	CASSLAHGGNQPQHF
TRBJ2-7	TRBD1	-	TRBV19	TGTGCCAGTAGTGAACCGGGACAGGGATACGAGCAGTACTTC	CASSEPGQGYEQYF
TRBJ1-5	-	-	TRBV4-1	TGCGCCAGCAGCCTCCTAGGGACATTTGGTCAGCCCCAGCATTTT	CASSLLGTFGQPQHF
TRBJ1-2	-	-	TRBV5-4	TGTGCCAGCAGCTCAGTACAGGGCTTGGGTGGCTACACCTTC	CASSSVQGLGGYTF
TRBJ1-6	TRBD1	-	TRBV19	TGTGCCAGTAGTGAACAGGGGATCGGTGGTTCACCCCTCCACTTT	CASSEQGIGGSPLHF
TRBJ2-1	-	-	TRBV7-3	TGTGCCAGCAGCTTAGGCCCTAGGGGAAACAATGAGCAGTTCTTC	CASSLGPRGNNEQFF
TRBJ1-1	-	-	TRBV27	TGTGCCACCGTGGGAGGCCCCAGACACACTGAAGCTTTCTTT	CATVGGPRHTEAFF
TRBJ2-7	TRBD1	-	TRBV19	TGTGCCAGTAGTATACCGGGACAGGGCCATCGGGAGCAGTACTTC	CASSIPGQGHREQYF
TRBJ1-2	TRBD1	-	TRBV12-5	TGTGCCTCGGGACAGGGGAACTATGGCTACACCTTC	CASGQGNYGYTF
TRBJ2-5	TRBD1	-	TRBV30	TGTGCCTGGATTGGGACAGGGAATGAGGAGACCCAGTACTTC	CAWIGTGNEETQYF
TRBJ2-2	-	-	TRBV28	TGTGCCAGCAGCCCTCTTAGAACGAACACCGGGGAGCTGTTTTTT	CASSPLRTNTGELFF